The clone carrying this T cell receptor beta chain was counted at least ten times. The antigen remains unidentified. A second roughly 6 to 11 cycle PCR used barcoded and J-beta primers. Using its own MiXCR run on the 5' RACE reads, TCRdb lists one record per CDR3 protein. The sample includes about 1,600,000 distinct CDR3 sequences, 35% to 45% of them seen just once. This record belongs to a study of blood T cells in healthy people across ages. Study-level results: From one million sequenced T cells, diversity estimates were lower bounds. CMV infection status of these donors was not known.

Per germline, CDR1 SGHTA and CDR2 FQGTGA. Germline trimming cut 5 bases from V and 1 base from J; bases unmatched to any gene: 6. This CDR3 spans 15 amino acids. V usage is TRBV7-3 and J usage is TRBJ2-7; TRBD2 agrees at 9 bases. The receptor was derived from a woman between 18 and 30 years old in good health. Sequencing used blood. The CDR3 region is CASSNSGGSSYEQYF. As DNA, the CDR3 is TGTGCCAGCAGCAATAGCGGGGGTTCTTCCTACGAGCAGTACTTC.